This TCR beta chain was sequenced in a study of blood T cell repertoires in COVID-19. In the study overall: Specimens from acute and convalescent COVID-19 originated in the United States, Italy and Spain. The cDNA or gDNA used as material had been derived from T cells, B-cell-depleted T cells, or PBMCs.

Looked up from germline, CDR1 is SGHRS and CDR2 is YFSETQ. The trim removed 1 base at V and 4 bases at J, leaving 6 bases unmatched. This CDR3 has 17 amino acids. In the authors' workflow: Reference gene primer amplification gave estimated nucleated cell counts. Sequencing was performed with immunoSEQ multiplex PCR; in TCRdb, only in-frame clones are kept and a portion is missing. V and J calls and clone size are copied from that table; D and trimming were computed from the DNA. In the table there are approximately 270,000 clones, around 85% of which are singletons. Cohorts were assigned according to the clinical history that participants reported.

V gene TRBV5-1 combines with J gene TRBJ2-1; 12 bases match TRBD1. This TCR came from a woman in her forties or fifties who had recovered from COVID-19. The sample consisted of PBMCs or T cells enriched from blood (not recorded which). CDR3 residues: CASSLQGQGALYNEQFF. The CDR3 nucleotides read TGCGCCAGCAGCTTGCAGGGACAGGGGGCTCTATACAATGAGCAGTTCTTC.